This T cell receptor beta chain was documented in a study of T cell responses to AZD1222 COVID-19 vaccine. The overall study: Whether given at about 4 or about 12 weeks, second doses were pooled.

Germline lookup yields CDR1 MDHEN and CDR2 SYDVKM. The CDR3 consists of 16 residues. The V and J ends lost 1 base and 4 bases respectively, with 16 bases between them. General observations from the study: Possibly, clonal diversity was underestimated; donors were largely white British and included more females. The number of AZD1222 recipients seropositive at baseline was only five to seven. CD4 TCRs linked to vaccination spanned spike, dominating at 160-218 and 743-854.

The protocol was immunoSEQ multiplex PCR, while the TCRdb copy is restricted to in-frame clones and leaves out a portion. The sample holds 120,000 or so clones; 87% are singletons and the top ten take approximately 1.5%. This clone appeared a single time. Its antigen remains unidentified. This sequence was found in an adult in good health. The V gene is TRBV28, the J gene TRBJ1-1; a possible D gene is TRBD1 (5 bases). The material sequenced was peripheral blood, taken on day 0 of AZD1222 vaccination. CDR3 region: CASSLLSSAGTTEAFF. As DNA, the CDR3 is TGTGCCAGCAGTTTATTATCCTCCGCAGGGACCACTGAAGCTTTCTTT.